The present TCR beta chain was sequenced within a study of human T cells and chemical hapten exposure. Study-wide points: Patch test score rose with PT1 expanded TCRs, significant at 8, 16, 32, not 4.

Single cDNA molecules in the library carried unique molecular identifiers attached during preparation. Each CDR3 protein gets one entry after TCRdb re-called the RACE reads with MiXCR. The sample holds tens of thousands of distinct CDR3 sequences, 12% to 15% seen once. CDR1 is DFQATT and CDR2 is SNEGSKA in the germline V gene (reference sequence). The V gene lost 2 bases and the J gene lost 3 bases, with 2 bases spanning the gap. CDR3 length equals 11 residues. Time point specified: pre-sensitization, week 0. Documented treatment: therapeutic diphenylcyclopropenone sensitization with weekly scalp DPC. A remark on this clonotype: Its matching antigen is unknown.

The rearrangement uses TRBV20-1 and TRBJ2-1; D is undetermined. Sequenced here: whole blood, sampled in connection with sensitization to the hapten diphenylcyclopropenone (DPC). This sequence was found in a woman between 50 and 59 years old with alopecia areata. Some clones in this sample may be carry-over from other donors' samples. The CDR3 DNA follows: TGCAGTGCTAGAAACTACAATGAGCAGTTCTTC. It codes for CSARNYNEQFF.